This is a list of T cell receptor beta chains from one sample in a study of T-cell memory formation after mild COVID-19. One entry per CDR3 protein, called by TCRdb with MiXCR from the 5' RACE reads. The sample includes 110,000 or so distinct CDR3 sequences, 22% seen only once; the top ten take roughly two fifths. The sample taken for sequencing was PBMCs or a T cell subset sorted from them (not recorded which). All receptors come from a man younger than 35 who had mild COVID-19 (a few samples of this study predate the infection). Cell type and time point are not known. The CDR3 runs from the conserved cysteine through the conserved F or W. A D gene is named only where the DNA matches it firmly. Size tells how often a clone was seen (once, few, many) or the class of an expanded clone, and some rows leave it out.

TRBD1	TRBV2	NA	TRBJ1-1	TGTGCCAGCAGAGCCACCGGGACAGGAATGAACACTGAAGCTTTCTTT	CASRATGTGMNTEAFF
TRBD2	TRBV4-2	NA	TRBJ2-3	TGTGCCAGCAGCCAAGCCGGGACTAGCGGGGGGCTTTCCACAGATACGCAGTATTTT	CASSQAGTSGGLSTDTQYF
NA	TRBV5-1	NA	TRBJ2-7	TGCGCCAGCAGCTTGTCTCCCGACCCATACGAGCAGTACTTC	CASSLSPDPYEQYF
NA	TRBV27	few	TRBJ2-1	TGTGCCAGCAGTCCCGGTATAGGGGGCTACAATGAGCAGTTCTTC	CASSPGIGGYNEQFF
NA	TRBV2	NA	TRBJ1-3	TGTGCCTGCGGAGCGGGGAACACCATATATTTT	CACGAGNTIYF
TRBD2	TRBV10-3	NA	TRBJ2-5	TGTGCCATCAGTGGTTTAGCGGGGACCCAAGAGACCCAGTACTTC	CAISGLAGTQETQYF
NA	TRBV15	NA	TRBJ1-1	TGTGCCACCAGCATACGGAGGTCTCATGACACTTTCTTT	CATSIRRSHDTFF
NA	TRBV7-8	NA	TRBJ1-2	TGTGCCAGCAGCCTACATGAGGGCTACACCTTC	CASSLHEGYTF
TRBD1	TRBV7-2	NA	TRBJ1-1	TGTGCCAGCGGACAGGGGCGGCTTACTGAAGCTTTCTTT	CASGQGRLTEAFF
NA	TRBV4-3	NA	TRBJ1-2	TGCGCCAGCAGCCAAGACATTGGACAGACTAACTATGGCTACACCTTC	CASSQDIGQTNYGYTF
TRBD1	TRBV7-9	few	TRBJ2-3	TGTGCCAGCAGCTTAGAACGAAGGGACAGGGCAGCAGATACGCAGTATTTT	CASSLERRDRAADTQYF
TRBD1	TRBV7-9	NA	TRBJ2-1	TGTGCCAGCAGCTTAGATTTGGCAGGGGGCAATGAGCAGTTCTTC	CASSLDLAGGNEQFF
NA	TRBV11-2	many	TRBJ1-4	TGTGCCAGCAGCTTCGTGGGGACTAATGAAAAACTGTTTTTT	CASSFVGTNEKLFF
TRBD1	TRBV7-8	NA	TRBJ2-7	TGTGCCAGCAGAGCACGACAGGGGCCGTACTACGAGCAGTACTTC	CASRARQGPYYEQYF
NA	TRBV12-3/TRBV12-4	many	TRBJ2-7	TGTGCCAGCAGTTTTGGAGGGACCGGCGAGCAGTACTTC	CASSFGGTGEQYF
NA	TRBV7-6	large	TRBJ2-7	TGTGCCAGCAGCCCCGGCTACGAGCAGTACTTC	CASSPGYEQYF
TRBD2	TRBV12-3/TRBV12-4	few	TRBJ2-3	TGTGCCAGCAGTAACGAGCGGGGGGGCGGGGATACGCAGTATTTT	CASSNERGGGDTQYF
TRBD1	TRBV2	NA	TRBJ2-5	TGTGCCAGCCTAGTGACCACCCTGGGACAGGGGTCGACTCGGGAGACCCAGTACTTC	CASLVTTLGQGSTRETQYF
NA	TRBV7-9	NA	TRBJ1-2	TGTGCCAGCAGCCGTACAGGTTCGGGCTATGGCTACACCTTC	CASSRTGSGYGYTF
NA	TRBV4-2	NA	TRBJ2-1	TGTGCCAGCAGCCAAGATGGTACCGAGCAGTTCTTC	CASSQDGTEQFF
NA	TRBV6-2/TRBV6-3	NA	TRBJ2-2	TGTGCCAGCAGTTTCCTCCGGGGCCGCACCGGGGAGCTGTTTTTT	CASSFLRGRTGELFF
NA	TRBV7-2	NA	TRBJ1-2	TGTGCCAGCAGCTTACTGGCCGGGGGGGGCTACACCTTC	CASSLLAGGGYTF
NA	TRBV5-6	few	TRBJ1-1	TGTGCCAGCAGCTCATATGACACTGAAGCTTTCTTT	CASSSYDTEAFF
NA	TRBV4-2	NA	TRBJ1-2	TGTGCCAGCAGCTACCGACAGGAAGCTAACTATGGCTACACCTTC	CASSYRQEANYGYTF
NA	TRBV29-1	few	TRBJ1-1	TGCAGCGTTTCAACCTTTGGCCGGGATAACACTGAAGCTTTCTTT	CSVSTFGRDNTEAFF
TRBD1	TRBV5-1	NA	TRBJ2-7	TGCGCCAGCAGCTTGACCGACAGGGGATCCTACGAGCAGTACTTC	CASSLTDRGSYEQYF
NA	TRBV11-2	NA	TRBJ1-2	TGTGCCAGCAGCTCGGAGAGGGTTAGAAGGGATGGCTACACCTTC	CASSSERVRRDGYTF
TRBD2	TRBV13	NA	TRBJ2-1	TGTGCCAGCAGCGCACTAGCGGGGGCGGGCAATGAGCAGTTCTTC	CASSALAGAGNEQFF
NA	TRBV29-1	many	TRBJ1-1	TGCAGCGTTGACTACGGGAGCACTGAAGCTTTCTTT	CSVDYGSTEAFF
TRBD1	TRBV6-6	NA	TRBJ2-5	TGTGCCAGCAGTTACCACACAGGGGTGGAGACCCAGTACTTC	CASSYHTGVETQYF
TRBD2	TRBV30	few	TRBJ2-7	TGTGCCTGGATGATCCCGGGACTAGTCTACGAGCAGTACTTC	CAWMIPGLVYEQYF
NA	TRBV6-5	few	TRBJ2-7	TGTGCCAGCAGTCTCCCGGCCACTAGCGAGCAGTACTTC	CASSLPATSEQYF
TRBD1	TRBV4-1	NA	TRBJ2-3	TGCGCCAGCAGCACTGAGGACAGGCCGACAGATACGCAGTATTTT	CASSTEDRPTDTQYF
NA	TRBV7-8	few	TRBJ1-2	TGTGCCAGCAGCGCTCACAGGGAGGGGAGCTATGGCTACACCTTC	CASSAHREGSYGYTF
NA	TRBV14	NA	TRBJ1-2	TGTGCCAGCAGCCAAGAAGGGGAAAGTCCCTATGGCTACACCTTC	CASSQEGESPYGYTF
NA	TRBV5-1	few	TRBJ2-1	TGCGCCAGCAGCTCCACGCGGGTGGGGAGTGGTGAGCAGTTCTTC	CASSSTRVGSGEQFF
NA	TRBV4-3	few	TRBJ2-2	TGCGCCAGCAGCCAAGAGTTTCGGGGCATCATCACCTCGAACACCGGGGAGCTGTTTTTT	CASSQEFRGIITSNTGELFF